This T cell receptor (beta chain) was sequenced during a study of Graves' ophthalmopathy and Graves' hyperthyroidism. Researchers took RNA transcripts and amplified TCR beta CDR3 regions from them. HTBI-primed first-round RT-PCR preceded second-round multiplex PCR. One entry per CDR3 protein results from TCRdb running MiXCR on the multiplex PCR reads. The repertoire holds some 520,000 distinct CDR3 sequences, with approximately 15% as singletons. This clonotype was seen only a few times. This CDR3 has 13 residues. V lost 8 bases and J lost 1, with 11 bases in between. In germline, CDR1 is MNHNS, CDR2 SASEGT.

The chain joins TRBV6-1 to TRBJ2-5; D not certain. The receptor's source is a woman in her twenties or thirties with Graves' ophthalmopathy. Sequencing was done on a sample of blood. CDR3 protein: CASCSTVQETQYF. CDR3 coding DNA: TGTGCCAGCTGTAGTACAGTCCAAGAGACCCAGTACTTC.